A selection of T cell receptor beta chains follows, all from one sample in a study of blood T cell repertoires in COVID-19. Data came from immunoSEQ multiplex PCR; TCRdb stores just in-frame clones and leaves some out. Of a few hundred thousand clones listed, about 91% were seen once; the top ten hold 6.9%. The sequenced material came from peripheral blood. These receptors were obtained from a woman in her 30s who had recovered from COVID-19. Each CDR3 is given with its conserved first and last residue. The order of the fields is D gene, clone size, CDR3 length, J gene, V gene, CDR3 DNA, CDR3 protein. D genes are given only for firm matches. Clone size is given for some rows only: seen once, a few or many times, or a class if the clone is expanded.

D: TRBD1; size: .; length: 15; J: TRBJ1-4; V: TRBV5-4; DNA: TGTGCCAGCAGCTCTGGACAGGGGAGAGATGAAAAACTGTTTTTT; CDR3: CASSSGQGRDEKLFF
D: TRBD1; size: .; length: 15; J: TRBJ2-3; V: TRBV7-3; DNA: TGTGCCAGCAGCTTAGGCAGGGGGATTACAGATACGCAGTATTTT; CDR3: CASSLGRGITDTQYF
D: .; size: .; length: 15; J: TRBJ2-5; V: TRBV5-1; DNA: TGCGCCAGCAGCTTGGATGGTAGGGGTTGGGAGACCCAGTACTTC; CDR3: CASSLDGRGWETQYF
D: .; size: .; length: 14; J: TRBJ1-6; V: TRBV5-4; DNA: TGTGCCAGCAGCTTCGGCGGGGCAGATTCACCCCTCCACTTT; CDR3: CASSFGGADSPLHF
D: .; size: .; length: 14; J: TRBJ2-3; V: TRBV5-6; DNA: TGTGCCAGCAGCCGGGACTTTTACACAGATACGCAGTATTTT; CDR3: CASSRDFYTDTQYF
D: .; size: .; length: 13; J: TRBJ1-5; V: TRBV12-3/TRBV12-4; DNA: TGTGCCAGCAGTCGGGGAGGCAATCAGCCCCAGCATTTT; CDR3: CASSRGGNQPQHF
D: .; size: .; length: 15; J: TRBJ2-3; V: TRBV11-3; DNA: TGTGCCAGCAGCTTAGACGCGGACACCACAGATACGCAGTATTTT; CDR3: CASSLDADTTDTQYF
D: .; size: .; length: 15; J: TRBJ1-1; V: TRBV19; DNA: TGTGCCAGTAGACGGGGAGGAGGGATGAGCACTGAAGCTTTCTTT; CDR3: CASRRGGGMSTEAFF
D: TRBD1; size: .; length: 13; J: TRBJ1-5; V: TRBV6-5; DNA: TGTGCCAGCAGGTCGACAGGGAATCAGCCCCAGCATTTT; CDR3: CASRSTGNQPQHF
D: TRBD1; size: .; length: 17; J: TRBJ1-2; V: TRBV28; DNA: TGTGCCAGCAGTTTAAAGTTTTCGACAGGGGGTATCTATGGCTACACCTTC; CDR3: CASSLKFSTGGIYGYTF
D: .; size: .; length: 16; J: TRBJ2-4; V: TRBV2; DNA: TGTGCCAGCAGTCCAGATCAACAGGGTAGGAAAAACATTCAGTACTTC; CDR3: CASSPDQQGRKNIQYF
D: .; size: .; length: 13; J: TRBJ1-5; V: TRBV9; DNA: TGTGCCAGCAGCTCCGACGAACAGGGACCCCAGCATTTT; CDR3: CASSSDEQGPQHF
D: .; size: once; length: 14; J: TRBJ1-6; V: TRBV28; DNA: TGTGCCAGCAGTCCGAGGGATTTTTTTTCACCCCTCCACTTT; CDR3: CASSPRDFFSPLHF
D: .; size: .; length: 12; J: TRBJ1-2; V: TRBV11-3; DNA: TGTGCCAGCAGCCCCAGGGCGGGGGGCTACACCTTC; CDR3: CASSPRAGGYTF